The entry that follows covers one TCR beta chain sequence. No cognate antigen has been identified for it. There are 16 amino acids in the CDR3, from cysteine to phenylalanine inclusive. No DNA sequence was recorded. For CDR1 and CDR2, the germline V gene (reference sequence) lists SGHKS and YYEKEE. The sample comes from a study of T cells expressing NK-cell markers (TCRdb year 2020). With respect to the entire study: Fewer than ten donors provided sorted CD3+CD56+NKG2C+, CD3+CD56+NKG2C- and CD3+CD56-NKG2C+ T-cell subsets, whose TCR beta-chain repertoires were profiled. All eight donors whose samples were sequenced were randomly selected healthy volunteers, three of them men and five women. Libraries were sequenced as 2 x 150 bp reads on Illumina HiSeq 2000/2500, MiSeq or NextSeq. Among the eight sequenced donors, only one was HCMV-seronegative, while the other seven were HCMV-seropositive. What the research found in general, with its limitations: Those dominant clonotypes were again the most abundant among CD3+CD56-NKG2C+ cells in a handful of donors, at about 28.3-65%. For several donors, the dominant CD3+CD56+NKG2C+ clonotypes were among the top 10 CD8+ clonotypes and accounted for roughly 1.0-7.5% of CD8+ T cells. It remained unclear whether the expanded NKG2C-expressing T cell clones were specific for HCMV antigens.

The run used an Illumina HiSeq 2000. 5'RACE template switching, by which a universal primer site and unique molecular identifiers were added, was used to make TCR beta cDNA libraries. Synthesis of cDNA was primed from the TCR beta constant segment and was followed by two consecutive PCR amplification steps. From the authors' description of their analysis: MIGEC was used to demultiplex reads and group the reads by UMI, and MiTCR was used to assemble and quantify clonotypes. To exclude erroneous sequences, any TCR cDNA sequence not supported by at least two reads was discarded. The tcR package was used for downstream repertoire analysis, and clonotypes were matched between fractions using CDR3 nucleotide sequence together with V segment. VDJmatch was used to annotate antigen specificity against VDJdb, with one amino acid substitution in CDR3 permitted. Based on TCRdb reprocessing of the reads, there is one entry per CDR3 protein sequence, and DNA is missing. The V and J calls were not made by the authors but by TCRdb's processing. This specimen's table enumerates about 370,000 distinct CDR3 sequences. The ten largest clones capture approximately 11% of the sample.

HCMV-specific IgG was detected in serum with a commercial ELISA kit to determine HCMV serostatus. Peripheral blood mononuclear cells were isolated from blood by Ficoll density gradient centrifugation. The TCR originated in a woman aged 45-59 years in good health. Donor details come from another sample of the same person, matched by shared clones. This chain is built from TRBV5-5 and TRBJ2-1. The sequencing sample was made of blood T cells: a sorted CD56 or NKG2C T cell subset, CD4+ or CD8+ T cells, or bulk PBMC T cells (not recorded which). The CDR3 protein is CASSLGTGLTYNEQFF.